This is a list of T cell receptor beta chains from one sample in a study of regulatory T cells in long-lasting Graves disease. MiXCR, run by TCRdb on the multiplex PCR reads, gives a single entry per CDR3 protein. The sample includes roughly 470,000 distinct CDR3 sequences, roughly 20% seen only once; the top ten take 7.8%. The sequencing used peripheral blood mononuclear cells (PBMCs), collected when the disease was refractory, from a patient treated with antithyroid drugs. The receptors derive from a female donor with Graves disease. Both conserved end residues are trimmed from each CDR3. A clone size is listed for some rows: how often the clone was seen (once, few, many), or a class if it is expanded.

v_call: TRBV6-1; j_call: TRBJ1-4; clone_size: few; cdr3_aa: ASRNRRTGPTNEKLF
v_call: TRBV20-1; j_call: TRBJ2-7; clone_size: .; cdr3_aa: SASTQFSYEQY
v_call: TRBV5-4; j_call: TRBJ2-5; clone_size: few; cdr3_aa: ASSLGGRGVETQY
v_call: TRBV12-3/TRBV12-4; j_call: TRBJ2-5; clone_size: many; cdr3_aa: ASSFLGTGRGETQY
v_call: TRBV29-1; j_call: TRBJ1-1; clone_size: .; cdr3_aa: SAAQEMNTEAF
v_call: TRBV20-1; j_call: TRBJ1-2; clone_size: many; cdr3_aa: SARYPQGVDSGYT
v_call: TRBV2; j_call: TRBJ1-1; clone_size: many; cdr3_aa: ASSPPGQGGTEAF
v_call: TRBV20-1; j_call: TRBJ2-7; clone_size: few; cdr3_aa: SARATTMRYEQY
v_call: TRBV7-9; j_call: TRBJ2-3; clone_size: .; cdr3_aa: ASSSTGENHLKPEGASDTQY
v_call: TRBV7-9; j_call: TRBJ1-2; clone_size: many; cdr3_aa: ASSPRPDSDYGYT
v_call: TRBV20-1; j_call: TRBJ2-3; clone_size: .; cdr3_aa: SASMGSGSTTDTQY
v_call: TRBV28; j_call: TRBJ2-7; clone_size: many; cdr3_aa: ASSLFLQGARYEQY
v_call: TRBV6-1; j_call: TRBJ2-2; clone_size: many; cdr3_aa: ASSPRYTGELF
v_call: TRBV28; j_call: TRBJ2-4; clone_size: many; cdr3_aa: ASTPFGAKKESKNIQY
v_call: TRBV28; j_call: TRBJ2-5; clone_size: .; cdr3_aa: ASSSFLGSWETQY
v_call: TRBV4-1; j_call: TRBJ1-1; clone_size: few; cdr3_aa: ASSQLRGQGYTEAF
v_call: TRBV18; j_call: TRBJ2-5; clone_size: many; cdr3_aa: ASSHSSGSRETQY
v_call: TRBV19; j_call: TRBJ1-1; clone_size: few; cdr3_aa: ASSGLPGQGEAF
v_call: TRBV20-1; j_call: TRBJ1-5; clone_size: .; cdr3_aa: SASRGLDSNQPQH
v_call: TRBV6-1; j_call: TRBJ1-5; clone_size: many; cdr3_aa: ASRRDMSNQPQH
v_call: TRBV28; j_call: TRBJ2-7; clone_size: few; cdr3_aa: ASSRRGTENYEQY
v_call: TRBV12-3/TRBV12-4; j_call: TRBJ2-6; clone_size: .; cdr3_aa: ASATGANVLT
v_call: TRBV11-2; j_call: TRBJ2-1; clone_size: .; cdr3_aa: ASSSRTGDYNEQF
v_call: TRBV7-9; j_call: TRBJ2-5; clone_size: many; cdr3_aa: ASSLDPRGGQETQY
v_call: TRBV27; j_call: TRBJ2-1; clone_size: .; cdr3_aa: ASSLSGGIYNEQF
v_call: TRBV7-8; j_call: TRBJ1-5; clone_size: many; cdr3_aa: ASSPEGSNQPQH
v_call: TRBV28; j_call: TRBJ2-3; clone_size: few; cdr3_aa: ASSLPRDPPSTDTQY
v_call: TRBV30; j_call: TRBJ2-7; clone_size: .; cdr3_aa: AWIPGSGTGEQY
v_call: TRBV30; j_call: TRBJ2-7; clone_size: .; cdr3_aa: AFDRTPCEQY